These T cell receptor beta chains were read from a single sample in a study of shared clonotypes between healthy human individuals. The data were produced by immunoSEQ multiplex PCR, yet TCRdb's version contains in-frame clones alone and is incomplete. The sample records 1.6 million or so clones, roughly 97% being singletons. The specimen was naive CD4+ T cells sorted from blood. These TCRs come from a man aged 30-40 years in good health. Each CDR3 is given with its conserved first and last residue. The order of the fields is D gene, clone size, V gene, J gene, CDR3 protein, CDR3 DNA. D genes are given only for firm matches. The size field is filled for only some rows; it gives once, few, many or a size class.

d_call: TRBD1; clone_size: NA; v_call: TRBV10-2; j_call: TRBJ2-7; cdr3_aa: CASTRGYEQYF; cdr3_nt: TGCGCCAGCACCAGGGGGTACGAGCAGTACTTC
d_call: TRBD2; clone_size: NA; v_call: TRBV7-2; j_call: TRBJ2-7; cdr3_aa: CASSRTSGSYEQYF; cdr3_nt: TGTGCCAGCAGCCGCACTAGCGGGAGTTACGAGCAGTACTTC
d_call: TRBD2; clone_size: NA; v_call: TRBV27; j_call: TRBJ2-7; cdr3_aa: CASRRSYAGANYEQYF; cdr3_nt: TGTGCCAGCAGGAGGTCATATGCGGGAGCGAACTACGAGCAGTACTTC
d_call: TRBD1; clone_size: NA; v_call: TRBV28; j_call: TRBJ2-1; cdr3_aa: CASSPRTGYNEQFF; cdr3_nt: TGTGCCAGCAGTCCCCGGACAGGCTACAATGAGCAGTTCTTC
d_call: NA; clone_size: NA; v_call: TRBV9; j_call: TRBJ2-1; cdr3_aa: CASSYQSSSYNEQFF; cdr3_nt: TGTGCCAGCAGCTACCAGTCCTCCTCCTACAATGAGCAGTTCTTC
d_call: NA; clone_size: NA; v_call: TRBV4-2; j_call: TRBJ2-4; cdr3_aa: CASSQGGIGIQYF; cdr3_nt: TGTGCCAGCAGCCAGGGAGGAATTGGCATTCAGTACTTC
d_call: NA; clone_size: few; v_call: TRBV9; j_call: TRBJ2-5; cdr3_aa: CASSGGLLTKETQYF; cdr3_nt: TGTGCCAGCAGCGGCGGACTACTAACCAAAGAGACCCAGTACTTC
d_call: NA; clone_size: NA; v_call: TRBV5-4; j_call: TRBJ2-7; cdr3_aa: CASSLSGGSYEQYF; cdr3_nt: TGTGCCAGCAGCCTGTCCGGCGGGTCCTACGAGCAGTACTTC
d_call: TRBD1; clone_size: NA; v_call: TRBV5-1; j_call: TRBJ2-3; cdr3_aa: CASSLAGQGRTDTQYF; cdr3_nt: TGCGCCAGCAGCTTGGCCGGACAGGGGAGGACAGATACGCAGTATTTT
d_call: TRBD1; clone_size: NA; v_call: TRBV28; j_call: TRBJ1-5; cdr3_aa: CASSLLGQATYSNQPQHF; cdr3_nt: TGTGCCAGCAGTTTACTTGGACAGGCAACATATAGCAATCAGCCCCAGCATTTT
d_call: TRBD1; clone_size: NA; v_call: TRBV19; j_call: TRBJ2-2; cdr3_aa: CASSIRTGVAGELFF; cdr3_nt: TGTGCCAGTAGCATACGGACAGGGGTTGCCGGGGAGCTGTTTTTT
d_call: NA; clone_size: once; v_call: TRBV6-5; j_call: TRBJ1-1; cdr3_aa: CASRFDRNTEAFF; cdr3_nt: TGTGCCAGCAGGTTCGACAGGAACACTGAAGCTTTCTTT
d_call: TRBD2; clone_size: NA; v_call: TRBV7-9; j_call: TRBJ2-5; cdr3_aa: CASSLGGDSGREQETQYF; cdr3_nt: TGTGCCAGCAGCCTAGGAGGAGATAGCGGGAGGGAACAAGAGACCCAGTACTTC
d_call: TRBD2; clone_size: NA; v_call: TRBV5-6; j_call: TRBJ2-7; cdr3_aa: CASSLVAGFGGRDYEQYF; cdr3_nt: TGTGCCAGCAGCTTGGTAGCTGGTTTCGGCGGGAGAGACTACGAGCAGTACTTC
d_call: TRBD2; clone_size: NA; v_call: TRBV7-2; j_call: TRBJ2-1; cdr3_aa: CASSLGIRGSNEQFF; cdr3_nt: TGTGCCAGCAGCTTAGGGATACGCGGGAGCAATGAGCAGTTCTTC
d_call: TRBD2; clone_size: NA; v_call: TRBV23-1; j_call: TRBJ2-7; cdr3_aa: CASDGGGLYSYEQYF; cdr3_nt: TGCGCCAGCGACGGCGGGGGACTCTACTCCTACGAGCAGTACTTC
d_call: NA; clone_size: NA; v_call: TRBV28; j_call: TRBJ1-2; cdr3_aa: CASSSNFRTPQGYTF; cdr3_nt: TGTGCCAGCAGTTCCAATTTCCGGACGCCGCAAGGCTACACCTTC
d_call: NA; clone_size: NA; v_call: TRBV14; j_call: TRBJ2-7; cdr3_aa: CASSQVASYEQYF; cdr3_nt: TGTGCCAGCAGCCAGGTCGCAAGCTACGAGCAGTACTTC
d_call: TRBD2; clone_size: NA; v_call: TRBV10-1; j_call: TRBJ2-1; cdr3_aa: CASSALGLGNEQFF; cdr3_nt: TGCGCCAGCAGTGCCCTAGGACTAGGGAATGAGCAGTTCTTC
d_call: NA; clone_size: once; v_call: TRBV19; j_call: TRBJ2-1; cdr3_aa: CASSTLSPGTSYNEQFF; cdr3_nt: TGTGCCAGTAGTACATTATCGCCCGGGACCTCGTACAATGAGCAGTTCTTC
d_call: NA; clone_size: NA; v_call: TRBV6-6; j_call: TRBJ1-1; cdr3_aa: CASSQSGSKAFF; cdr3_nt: TGTGCCAGCAGTCAAAGCGGGTCCAAAGCTTTCTTT
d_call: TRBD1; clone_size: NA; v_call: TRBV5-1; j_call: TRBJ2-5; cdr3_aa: CASSTGQGKGETQYF; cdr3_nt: TGCGCCAGCAGCACCGGACAGGGTAAAGGAGAGACCCAGTACTTC
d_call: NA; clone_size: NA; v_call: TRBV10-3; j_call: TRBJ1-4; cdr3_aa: CAISESSGASEKLFF; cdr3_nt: TGTGCCATCAGTGAGTCGTCGGGGGCATCTGAAAAACTGTTTTTT
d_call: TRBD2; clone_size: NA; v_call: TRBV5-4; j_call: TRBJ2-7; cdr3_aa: CASSPVGSGSPHSYEQYF; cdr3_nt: TGTGCCAGCAGCCCGGTTGGTAGCGGGAGCCCCCATTCTTACGAGCAGTACTTC
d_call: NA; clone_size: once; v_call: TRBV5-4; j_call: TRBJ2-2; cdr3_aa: CASSLVGVGTGELFF; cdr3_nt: TGTGCCAGCAGCTTGGTCGGGGTCGGCACCGGGGAGCTGTTTTTT
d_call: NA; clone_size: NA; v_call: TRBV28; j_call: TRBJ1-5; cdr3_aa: CASSFRGTDNQPQHF; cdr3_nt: TGTGCCAGCAGTTTCAGGGGAACCGACAATCAGCCCCAGCATTTT
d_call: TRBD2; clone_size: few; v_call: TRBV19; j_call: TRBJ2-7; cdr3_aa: CASKAGAGYEQYF; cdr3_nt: TGTGCCAGTAAAGCGGGAGCTGGGTACGAGCAGTACTTC
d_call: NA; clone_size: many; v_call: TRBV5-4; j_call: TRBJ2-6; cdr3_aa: CASSLQDSGSGANVLTF; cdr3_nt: TGTGCCAGCAGCTTACAGGACAGCGGATCTGGGGCCAACGTCCTGACTTTC
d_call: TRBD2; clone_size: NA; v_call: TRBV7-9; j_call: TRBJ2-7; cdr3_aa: CASSSTTSGRAEYEQYF; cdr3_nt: TGTGCCAGCAGCTCTACGACTAGCGGGAGGGCCGAGTACGAGCAGTACTTC
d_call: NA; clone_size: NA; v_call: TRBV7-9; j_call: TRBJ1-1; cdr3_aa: CASSSSGTRKKAFF; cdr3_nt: TGTGCCAGCAGCTCCTCCGGGACTCGTAAAAAAGCTTTCTTT
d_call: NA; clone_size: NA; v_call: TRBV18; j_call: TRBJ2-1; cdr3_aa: CASSPRGGSYNEQFF; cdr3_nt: TGTGCCAGCTCACCAAGGGGAGGATCCTACAATGAGCAGTTCTTC
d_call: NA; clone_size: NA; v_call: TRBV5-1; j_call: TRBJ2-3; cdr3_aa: CASSLVTFAGDTQYF; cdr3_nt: TGCGCCAGCAGCTTGGTAACCTTCGCTGGGGATACGCAGTATTTT
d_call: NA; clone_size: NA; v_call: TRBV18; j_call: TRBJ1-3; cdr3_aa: CASSPEYSGNTIYF; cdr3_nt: TGTGCCAGCTCACCAGAGTATTCTGGAAACACCATATATTTT